This record looks at one T cell receptor (beta chain) sequence and its context. Its antigen is not yet known. No quality values exist for individual bases; no much larger clone is one base distant. Genomic DNA was extracted from sorted cells for sequencing of the TCRbeta CDR3 region. The immunoSEQ Assay was used for sequencing of TCRbeta CDR3 regions. TCRdb's version of the immuneACCESS table is confined to in-frame rearrangements and falls short of the full clone set. An unresolved V gene accounts for under half of the shortfall where checked; the remainder is of unknown origin. This sample comprises roughly 70,000 clones, around 82% of them detected only once. 2.1% of the sample lies in the top ten. The record originates from a study of OX40 agonist ivuxolimab in advanced cancers. Regarding the study in general: The costimulatory receptor OX40 (CD134) was targeted by ivuxolimab, a fully human IgG2 agonistic monoclonal antibody. The dose-escalation cohort was over 70% male with a mean age of about 54 years, ranging from about 20 to 80. Of the approximately 50 dose-escalation patients, hepatocellular carcinoma was present in about 20, melanoma in some 15, renal cell carcinoma in 9 and head and neck cancer in 9. The paper reports the monotherapy dose-escalation portion (N ≈ 52 patients) of the phase I ivuxolimab trial. Prior anti-PD-1, anti-PD-L1 or anti-CTLA-4 therapy was permitted, and 30% to 45% of dose-escalation patients had received checkpoint inhibitors. Intravenous ivuxolimab was administered to patients every 2 weeks at six dose levels: 0.01, 0.1, 0.3, 1.5, 3 and 10 mg/kg. The point of sequencing TCRbeta in the periphery was to test whether ivuxolimab changed TCR sequence diversity and drove clonal T-cell expansion. Partial responses occurred in three dose-escalation patients: two with cutaneous melanoma and one with hepatocellular carcinoma.

Patients with a history of autoimmune disease or receiving systemic immunosuppression were excluded from the trial. Peripheral blood for TCR sequencing was drawn from every dose cohort at baseline, at cycle 4 day 1 and at cycle 7 day 1. The samples were taken from a phase I, first-in-human, multicenter, open-label dose-escalation trial of ivuxolimab. Adults with locally advanced or metastatic head and neck squamous cell, hepatocellular, melanoma or renal cell carcinoma were enrolled in the trial. Before TCR sequencing, CD4+ and CD8+ T cells were separately sorted from peripheral blood. What the authors observed across the whole study: Low levels of normalized T-cell clonal expansion were also seen in some nonresponding patients. Which antigens the clonally expanded peripheral T cells were specific for was not determined. Partial responders in the 0.1-3.0 mg/kg groups had among the lowest normalized peripheral clonal expansion, especially among CD8+ T cells. At doses from 0.1 to 3.0 mg/kg, clonal expansion was seen in both CD4+ and CD8+ blood T cells between baseline and week 6. After ivuxolimab, expanded clones were on average more numerous among CD8+ T cells than among CD4+ T cells.

The receptor was derived from an adult with an advanced solid tumor such as melanoma, head and neck, liver or kidney cancer. Sequenced here: CD4+ or CD8+ T cells sorted from blood, sampled in a trial of the OX40 agonist ivuxolimab.

The CDR3 in this case is CASGYRLAKNIQYF. The sequence in DNA is TGCGCCAGCGGTTACAGATTAGCCAAAAACATTCAGTACTTC. The chain is assembled from TRBV10-1 and TRBJ2-4; the D gene cannot be resolved reliably. The CDR1 and CDR2 encoded by the germline V gene (reference sequence) are WNHNN and SYGVQD. From cysteine to phenylalanine, the CDR3 is 14 amino acids long. Only the CDR3 DNA is retained, 42 bases long and in frame from the first base. The junction carries 11 bases between V and J, which are trimmed by 8 bases and 0 bases respectively.